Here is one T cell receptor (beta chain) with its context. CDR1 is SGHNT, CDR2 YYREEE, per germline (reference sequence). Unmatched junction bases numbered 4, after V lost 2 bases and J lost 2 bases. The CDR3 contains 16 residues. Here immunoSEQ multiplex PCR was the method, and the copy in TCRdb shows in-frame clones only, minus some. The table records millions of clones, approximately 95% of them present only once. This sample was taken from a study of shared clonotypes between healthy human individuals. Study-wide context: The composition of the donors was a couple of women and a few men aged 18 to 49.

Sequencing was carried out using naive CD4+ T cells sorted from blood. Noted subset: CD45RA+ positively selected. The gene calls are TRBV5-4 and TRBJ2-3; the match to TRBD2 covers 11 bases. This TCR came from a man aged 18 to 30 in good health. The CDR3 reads CASSFTSGRITDTQYF. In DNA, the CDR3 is TGTGCCAGCAGCTTTACTAGCGGGAGAATCACAGATACGCAGTATTTT.